This T cell receptor (beta chain) stems from a study of cytomegalovirus exposure and HLA in healthy donors. The data were produced by immunoSEQ multiplex PCR, yet TCRdb's version contains in-frame clones alone and is incomplete. In the table there are roughly 150,000 clones, roughly nine tenths of which are singletons. Germline V gives CDR1 SNHLY, CDR2 FYNNEI. The CDR3 is 14 residues long. Between the trimmed V and J ends, which lost 1 base and 0 bases, there was a span of 6 bases. The V gene is TRBV2, the J gene TRBJ2-5, with D possibly TRBD2 on 5 matching bases. Sequencing was done on a sample of PBMCs. The sequence derives from a woman aged 18-29 years in good health and CMV-seropositive. The CDR3: CASSEGGHQETQYF. The CDR3 DNA follows: TGTGCCAGCAGTGAAGGCGGGCACCAAGAGACCCAGTACTTC.